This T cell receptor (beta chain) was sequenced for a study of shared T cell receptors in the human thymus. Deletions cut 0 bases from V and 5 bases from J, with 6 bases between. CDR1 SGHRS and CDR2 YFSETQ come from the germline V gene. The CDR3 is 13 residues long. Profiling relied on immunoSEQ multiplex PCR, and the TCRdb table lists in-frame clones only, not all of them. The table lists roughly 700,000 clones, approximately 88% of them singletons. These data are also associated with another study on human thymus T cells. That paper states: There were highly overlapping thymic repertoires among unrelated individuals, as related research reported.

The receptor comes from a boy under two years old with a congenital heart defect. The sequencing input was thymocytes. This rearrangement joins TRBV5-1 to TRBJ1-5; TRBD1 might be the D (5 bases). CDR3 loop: CASSLVGDQPQHF. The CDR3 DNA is TGCGCCAGCAGCTTGGTAGGGGATCAGCCCCAGCATTTT.